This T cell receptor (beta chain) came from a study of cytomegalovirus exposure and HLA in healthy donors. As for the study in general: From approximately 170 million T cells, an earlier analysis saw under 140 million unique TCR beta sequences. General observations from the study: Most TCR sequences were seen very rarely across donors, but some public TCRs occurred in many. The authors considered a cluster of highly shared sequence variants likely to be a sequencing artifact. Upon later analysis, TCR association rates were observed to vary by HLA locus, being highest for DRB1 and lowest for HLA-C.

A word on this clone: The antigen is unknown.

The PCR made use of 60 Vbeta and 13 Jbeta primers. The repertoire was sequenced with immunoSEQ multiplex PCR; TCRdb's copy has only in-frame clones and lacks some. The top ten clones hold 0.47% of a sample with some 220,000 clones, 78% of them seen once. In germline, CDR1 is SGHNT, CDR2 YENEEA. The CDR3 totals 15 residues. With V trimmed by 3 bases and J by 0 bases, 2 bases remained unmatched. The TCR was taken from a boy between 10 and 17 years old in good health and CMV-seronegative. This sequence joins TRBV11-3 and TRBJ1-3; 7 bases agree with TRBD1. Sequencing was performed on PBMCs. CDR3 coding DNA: TGTGCCAGCAGCTTCAGGGGGTTCTCTGGAAACACCATATATTTT. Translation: CASSFRGFSGNTIYF.